One sample yielded the 16 T cell receptor beta chains listed below, sequenced in a study of T cells after posttransplantation cyclophosphamide. Assay used: immunoSEQ multiplex PCR; TCRdb lists only in-frame clones, some missing. The sample yields around 30,000 clones, about nine tenths seen once. Sequenced sample: PBMCs. The receptors derive from a man aged 45-65 years.

The genes are TRBV30 and TRBJ1-5; TRBD1 matches at 7 bases. J lost 9 bases, V lost 2 bases, and 16 bases had no gene match. Germline lookup yields CDR1 GTSNPN and CDR2 SVGIG (reference sequence). The CDR3 has 16 residues. CDR3 in amino acids: CAWSRLTGAHVLPQHF. The CDR3 coding sequence is TGTGCCTGGAGTAGACTAACAGGGGCCCACGTCCTGCCCCAGCATTTT.

V is TRBV2 and J is TRBJ2-7; a possible D gene is TRBD2 (5 bases). The CDR3 runs to 12 residues. Trimming stripped 8 bases from V and 0 bases from J, with 8 bases between. The V gene's germline CDR1 is SNHLY and CDR2 FYNNEI. Here the CDR3 reads CASRADSYEQYF. The CDR3 DNA follows: TGTGCCAGCCGAGCGGACTCCTACGAGCAGTACTTC.

This clone has just a few counts. The chain employs TRBV10-3 and TRBJ1-5; D may be TRBD1 (6 bases). There are 13 residues in the CDR3. Germline CDR1 is ENHRY and CDR2 is SYGVKD. The V gene lost 6 bases and the J gene lost 7 bases, with 13 bases spanning the gap. CDR3 nucleotide sequence: TGTGCCATCAGGCAGGGGCTTTTCCAGCCCCAGCATTTT. It yields the protein CAIRQGLFQPQHF.

This chain uses TRBV7-9 with TRBJ2-1; 7 nucleotides line up with TRBD1. The CDR3 consists of 14 residues. The junction had 7 bases not matched to a gene; V was cut back by 9 bases and J by 2 bases. Germline V gene lookup returns CDR1 SEHNR and CDR2 FQNEAQ (reference sequence). DNA of the CDR3: TGTGCCAGTTCCGACAGGGTGACCTACAATGAGCAGTTCTTC. Its translation is CASSDRVTYNEQFF.

In its sample, this clone was seen once. The chain couples TRBV5-5 to TRBJ1-2; TRBD1 aligns across 8 bases. This CDR3 has 16 amino acids. The junction had 10 bases not matched to a gene; V was cut back by 2 bases and J by 4 bases. Germline-derived CDR1 and CDR2 are SGHKS and YYEKEE (reference sequence). This CDR3 is CASSLPPAGGTYGYTF. The CDR3 nucleotides are TGTGCCAGCAGCTTACCTCCTGCAGGGGGCACCTATGGCTACACCTTC.

The chain uses TRBV11-3 and TRBJ2-1; TRBD2 aligns across 8 bases. V lost 1 base and J lost 7; bases outside the gene matches: 6. This CDR3 spans 15 amino acids. Germline assignment: CDR1 SGHNT and CDR2 YENEEA. The CDR3 nucleotides read TGTGCCAGCAGCTTAGGCGGGGGGTTGTCGAATGAGCAGTTCTTC. This sequence encodes CASSLGGGLSNEQFF.

This clone has just a few counts. The V and J genes are TRBV4-1 and TRBJ1-1; D perhaps matches TRBD1 (6 bases). This CDR3 region has 16 residues. Trimming stripped 3 bases from V and 3 bases from J, with 17 bases between. Germline CDR1 reads MGHRA; CDR2 reads YSYEKL. This CDR3 reads CASSHPILTGYTEAFF. The CDR3 bases are TGCGCCAGCAGCCACCCGATATTAACAGGGTACACTGAAGCTTTCTTT.

The rearrangement links TRBV27 to TRBJ2-5; 10 bases fit TRBD2. The CDR3 has 17 amino acids. Trimming cost V 2 bases and J 4 bases; bases outside gene matches: 10. Germline V gene sequence: CDR1 MNHEY, CDR2 SMNVEV (reference sequence). The CDR3 spells CASSLGLASGSAETQYF. CDR3 bases: TGTGCCAGCAGTTTAGGTCTCGCTAGCGGGAGTGCAGAGACCCAGTACTTC.

The J gene is TRBJ1-1, the V gene TRBV14, with D uncertain. CDR1 and CDR2 from the germline V gene are SGHDN and FVKESK. This CDR3 contains 13 residues. The ends were cut back, 4 bases at V and 8 bases at J, with 14 bases in the middle. The CDR3 here is CASSRLNIVEAFF. The CDR3 region has the DNA TGTGCCAGCAGCCGCCTCAATATAGTGGAAGCTTTCTTT.

V gene TRBV5-1 combines with J gene TRBJ2-3; the D gene is possibly TRBD1 (6 bases). Germline-derived CDR1 and CDR2 are SGHRS and YFSETQ. This CDR3 region has 14 residues. V lost 7 bases, J lost 6 bases, and 18 bases lay in between. CDR3 nucleotide sequence: TGCGCCAGCGAAGCCACAGGGACCTACGATACGCAGTATTTT. Amino acid sequence: CASEATGTYDTQYF.

V is TRBV12-5 and J is TRBJ2-5; D perhaps matches TRBD2 (6 bases). The V end was cut by 0 bases, the J end by 11 bases, with 19 bases between. Germline V CDR1 and CDR2: LGHNT, FRNRAP. The CDR3 spans 15 residues. DNA of the CDR3: TGTGCTAGTGGTTTGGTACTATCCGGACTATGGGAGCAGTACTTC. It yields the protein CASGLVLSGLWEQYF.

This clone was seen a handful of times. The chain employs TRBV10-3 and TRBJ1-1, with 7 bases identical to TRBD1. CDR3 length: 13 residues. V lost 11 bases and J lost 3; bases outside the gene matches: 9. Germline V gene sequence: CDR1 ENHRY, CDR2 SYGVKD. DNA for the CDR3: TGTGCCGTGTCAACAGGGGTCGACACTGAAGCTTTCTTT. It encodes CAVSTGVDTEAFF.

This clone was observed a handful of times. The J gene is TRBJ2-6, the V gene TRBV7-2; D possibly corresponds to TRBD1 (5 bases). V lost 2 bases to trimming and J lost 1 base, with 15 bases between them. Germline V gene data show CDR1 as SGHTA and CDR2 as FQGNSA. CDR3 length equals 18 residues. The CDR3 coding sequence is TGTGCCAGCAGCTTATTTAACAGGTTTCCTTCTGGGGCCAACGTCCTGACTTTC. It codes for CASSLFNRFPSGANVLTF.

The CDR3, as DNA: TGTGCCAGCTCACCACCATTACTGATCTATGGCTACACCTTC. Encoded protein: CASSPPLLIYGYTF. The chain uses TRBV18 and TRBJ1-2; D is ambiguous. Deletions cut 0 bases from V and 4 bases from J, with 9 bases between. Per germline, CDR1 KGHSH and CDR2 LQKENI. The CDR3 has 14 residues. Based on the CDR3 plus reference TRBV18 and TRBJ1-2, the full variable domain is NAGVMQNPRHLVRRRGQEARLRCSPMKGHSHVYWYRQLPEEGLKFMVYLQKENIIDESGMPKERFSAEFPKEGPSILRIQQVVRGDSAAYFCASSPPLLIYGYTFGSGTRLTVV.

This chain connects TRBV5-1 to TRBJ2-1, with a possible D match to TRBD2 (6 bases). From germline, CDR1 is SGHRS and CDR2 YFSETQ. The CDR3 loop spans 13 amino acids. V lost 2 bases, J lost 9 bases, and 12 bases lay in between. The CDR3 coding sequence is TGCGCCAGCAGCTTTGATCAGGGACTTGAGCAGTTCTTC. Protein: CASSFDQGLEQFF.

The rearrangement joins TRBV6-1 to TRBJ2-7, with a tentative D call TRBD1 (5 bases). The V gene lost 4 bases and the J gene lost 2 bases, with 6 bases spanning the gap. This CDR3 is built from 12 residues. Per the germline V gene, CDR1 is MNHNS and CDR2 is SASEGT. The CDR3 sequence is CASSGQTYEQYF. In DNA form, the CDR3 reads TGTGCCAGCAGTGGACAGACCTACGAGCAGTACTTC.